The T cell receptor (beta chain) under discussion was sequenced for a study of cytomegalovirus exposure and HLA in healthy donors. The study, taken as a whole, reports: Apparent HLA restriction characterized most CMV-associated TCR beta chains in a later analysis. Cytomegalovirus-associated TCR beta chains were listed, numbering 164.

The germline CDR1 and CDR2 sequences are MNHEY and SMNVEV (reference sequence). V lost 1 base, J lost 4 bases, and 11 bases lay in between. The CDR3 has 15 amino acids. Concerning this clone itself: Its antigen remains unknown.

Amplification used 60 Vbeta primers and 13 Jbeta primers. Profiling relied on immunoSEQ multiplex PCR, and the TCRdb table lists in-frame clones only, not all of them. There are more than 100,000 clones in the sample; around 80% occur only once, and less than 0.25% lies in the top ten. The chain is built from TRBV27 and TRBJ1-3; tentatively, D is TRBD1 (5 bases). The source is a man between 45 and 60 years old in good health and CMV-seronegative. Sequencing used PBMCs. CDR3 nucleotide sequence: TGTGCCAGCAGTTTATTTCCAGGGAGGGGAAACACCATATATTTT. Protein sequence: CASSLFPGRGNTIYF.